Listed here are 26 T cell receptor beta chains from one sample, sequenced in a study of cytomegalovirus exposure and HLA in healthy donors. Clones were read by immunoSEQ multiplex PCR, and TCRdb kept only the in-frame ones, dropping some. Counted here are approximately 82,000 clones, just under 95% occurring once; the ten biggest clones make up 0.65% to 0.8%. Sequencing used PBMCs. The receptors come from a man younger than 35 in good health and CMV-seronegative.

This chain connects TRBV6-1 to TRBJ2-1, with TRBD1 as a possible D gene (5 bases). The V gene's germline CDR1 is MNHNS and CDR2 SASEGT. This CDR3 contains 13 residues. Trimming pared 4 bases from V and 8 bases from J, leaving 12 bases between. CDR3 nucleotides: TGTGCCAGCAGTGCAAGACAGTACGATGAGCAGTTCTTC. Amino acid sequence: CASSARQYDEQFF.

The chain is built from TRBV7-2 and TRBJ2-2; D call uncertain. CDR1 SGHTA and CDR2 FQGNSA come from the germline V gene. V was cut by 5 bases and J by 4 bases, with 8 bases left in between. The CDR3 covers 13 residues. CDR3 residues: CASSRLVTGELFF. CDR3 nucleotide sequence: TGTGCCAGCAGCCGTCTCGTCACCGGGGAGCTGTTTTTT.

This clone occurred once. The chain's CDR3 is CASSSGTGTYGYTF. Written as DNA, the CDR3 is TGTGCCAGCAGCTCCGGGACAGGGACCTATGGCTACACCTTC. The V call is TRBV5-6, the J call TRBJ1-2, with TRBD1 matching over 9 bases. In germline, CDR1 is SGHDT, CDR2 YYEEEE. The J segment lost 4 bases and the V segment lost 3 bases, leaving 4 bases of the junction unmatched. The length of the CDR3 is 14 residues.

The gene calls are TRBV18 and TRBJ2-4, with 9 nucleotides matching TRBD1. The CDR3 consists of 17 residues. V dropped 1 base and J dropped 4; count of bases not matched to a gene: 8. CDR1 and CDR2 from the germline V gene are KGHSH and LQKENI. In nucleotides, the CDR3 is TGTGCCAGCTCACCACTGACCGGGACAGGGACTAAAAACATTCAGTACTTC. Encoded protein: CASSPLTGTGTKNIQYF.

The V and J genes are TRBV27 and TRBJ1-3; 8 nucleotides line up with TRBD1. The trim removed 3 bases at V and 2 bases at J, leaving 3 bases unmatched. CDR3 length: 15 amino acids. Germline lookup yields CDR1 MNHEY and CDR2 SMNVEV (reference sequence). The CDR3 region is CASSFQGAPGNTIYF. CDR3 DNA: TGTGCCAGCAGTTTCCAGGGGGCGCCTGGAAACACCATATATTTT.

CDR3 protein: CASSPHRAGFTDTQYF. The CDR3 DNA follows: TGTGCCAGCAGCCCCCACAGGGCCGGTTTCACAGATACGCAGTATTTT. This chain links TRBV7-9 with TRBJ2-3, with D possibly being TRBD1 (6 bases). The V gene's germline CDR1 is SEHNR and CDR2 FQNEAQ (reference sequence). V was shortened by 5 bases and J by 2 bases, with 17 bases between the two germline ends. The CDR3 is made up of 16 amino acids.

The chain recombines TRBV30 with TRBJ2-3, with TRBD1 matching over 8 bases. With 2 bases clipped from V and 0 bases from J, the junction kept 7 bases outside the gene matches. The CDR3 contains 16 residues. The germline CDR1 and CDR2 sequences are GTSNPN and SVGIG (reference sequence). The chain's CDR3 is CAWSRGDRRSTDTQYF. DNA of the CDR3: TGTGCCTGGAGTAGGGGGGACAGGAGAAGCACAGATACGCAGTATTTT.

The rearrangement uses TRBV7-2 and TRBJ2-1, with 8 bases identical to TRBD1. There are 14 residues in the CDR3. With 4 bases clipped from V and 8 bases from J, the junction kept 7 bases outside the gene matches. The V gene's germline CDR1 is SGHTA and CDR2 FQGNSA. CDR3 sequence: CASSSSTGEYEQFF. The CDR3 bases are TGTGCCAGCAGCTCCTCGACAGGGGAATATGAGCAGTTCTTC. Filled out from reference TRBV7-2 and TRBJ2-1, the complete variable domain reads GAGVSQSPSNKVTEKGKDVELRCDPISGHTALYWYRQSLGQGLEFLIYFQGNSAPDKSGLPSDRFSAERTGGSVSTLTIQRTQQEDSAVYLCASSSSTGEYEQFFGPGTRLTVL.

This chain uses TRBV6-1 with TRBJ2-7, with 8 nucleotides matching TRBD2. The CDR3 runs 14 residues. In germline, CDR1 is MNHNS, CDR2 SASEGT. V lost 6 bases to trimming and J lost 1 base; unmatched junction nucleotides: 5. The CDR3, as DNA: TGTGCCAGCAGGAAACTAGCGGAGTCCTACGAGCAGTACTTC. It specifies CASRKLAESYEQYF.

The chain is built from TRBV6-5 and TRBJ2-7, with TRBD2 matching over 7 bases. From germline, CDR1 is MNHEY and CDR2 SVGAGI. The CDR3 spans 14 residues. With 1 base clipped from V and 4 bases from J, the junction kept 4 bases outside the gene matches. CDR3 in amino acids: CASSYFGGSYEQYF. The DNA for the CDR3 is TGTGCCAGCAGTTACTTCGGCGGGAGTTACGAGCAGTACTTC.

The J gene is TRBJ1-2, the V gene TRBV19; tentatively, D is TRBD1 (6 bases). This CDR3 comprises 13 residues. The germline CDR1 and CDR2 sequences are LNHDA and SQIVND (reference sequence). V lost 4 bases to trimming and J lost 4 bases, with 10 bases between them. CDR3 sequence (DNA): TGTGCCAGTAGTACCGGACAGCTCTATGGCTACACCTTC. This codes for CASSTGQLYGYTF.

V and J are TRBV30 and TRBJ1-1; the match to TRBD1 covers 10 bases. V lost 4 bases and J lost 10; bases outside the gene matches: 9. Per germline, CDR1 GTSNPN and CDR2 SVGIG (reference sequence). This CDR3 region has 13 residues. The CDR3 region is CAWTAWDRGLAFF. DNA of the CDR3: TGTGCCTGGACCGCATGGGACAGGGGTTTAGCTTTCTTT. The full variable domain, its missing parts supplied by reference TRBV30 and TRBJ1-1, is SQTIHQWPATLVQPVGSPLSLECTVEGTSNPNLYWYRQAAGRGLQLLFYSVGIGQISSEVPQNLSASRPQDRQFILSSKKLLLSDSGFYLCAWTAWDRGLAFFGQGTRLTVV.

The genes are TRBV28 and TRBJ1-2, with a tentative D call TRBD1 (5 bases). Trimming stripped 3 bases from V and 0 bases from J, with 17 bases between. The germline V gene has CDR1 MDHEN and CDR2 SYDVKM. The CDR3 consists of 17 residues. In nucleotides, the CDR3 is TGTGCCAGCAGTTTTCTGCTGTCCACAGGAACTAACTATGGCTACACCTTC. Encoded protein: CASSFLLSTGTNYGYTF.

The chain recombines TRBV14 with TRBJ2-3, with TRBD2 matching over 7 bases. The CDR3 contains 14 residues. Germline V gene sequence: CDR1 SGHDN, CDR2 FVKESK. V lost 2 bases to trimming and J lost 5 bases; unmatched junction nucleotides: 4. In nucleotides, the CDR3 is TGTGCCAGCAGCCAAAGGACTAGGATAGATACGCAGTATTTT. This sequence encodes CASSQRTRIDTQYF.

V usage is TRBV30 and J usage is TRBJ2-5; 7 nucleotides agree with TRBD1. The CDR3 has 15 amino acids. Germline CDR1 GTSNPN, CDR2 SVGIG (reference sequence). V lost 2 bases and J lost 4; bases outside the gene matches: 10. CDR3 DNA sequence: TGTGCCTGGAGTCCCGGGATAACAGGGGCAGAGACCCAGTACTTC. It translates to CAWSPGITGAETQYF.

V is TRBV19 and J is TRBJ1-1; D uncertain. CDR1 is LNHDA, CDR2 SQIVND, per germline (reference sequence). This CDR3 has 13 amino acids. V lost 7 bases and J 4 bases, leaving 13 bases between the germline ends. The CDR3 nucleotides read TGTGCCAGTATGAGGAATGCGGGCACTGAAGCTTTCTTT. This encodes CASMRNAGTEAFF.

This clone has only one observation. The gene calls are TRBV10-1 and TRBJ1-1; possibly TRBD1 for D (6 bases). Trimming shortened V by 6 bases and J by 7 bases, and 15 bases separated the two germline ends. CDR1 is WNHNN, CDR2 SYGVQD, per germline (reference sequence). The CDR3 loop spans 13 amino acids. The CDR3 sequence: CASSLGTLNEAFF. CDR3 DNA sequence: TGCGCCAGCAGCTTAGGGACACTCAATGAAGCTTTCTTT.

This clone came up a few times. This chain joins TRBV6-1 and TRBJ2-1, with D maybe TRBD2 (5 bases). Trimming cost V 2 bases and J 2 bases, with 13 bases left between them. The germline V gene has CDR1 MNHNS and CDR2 SASEGT. There are 16 residues in the CDR3. The CDR3 DNA reads TGTGCCAGCAGTGAATTAGCCCCGGAGGCCTACAATGAGCAGTTCTTC. Amino acids: CASSELAPEAYNEQFF.

The chain has TRBV9 and TRBJ2-1; 12 nucleotides align to TRBD2. In germline, CDR1 is SGDLS, CDR2 YYNGEE. The V gene end was trimmed by 0 bases and the J gene end by 3 bases; junction bases not matched to a gene: 1. The CDR3 is 16 residues long. CDR3 DNA sequence: TGTGCCAGCAGCGTAGGACTAGCGGGAGTCTACAATGAGCAGTTCTTC. Its protein product is CASSVGLAGVYNEQFF.

The chain employs TRBV7-9 and TRBJ1-1; tentatively, D is TRBD1 (5 bases). Germline CDR1 SEHNR, CDR2 FQNEAQ (reference sequence). The CDR3 length is 15 residues. Trimming took 1 base from V and 0 from J, leaving 9 bases between them. The CDR3 nucleotides are TGTGCCAGCAGCTTAGGTCCAGGGATGAACACTGAAGCTTTCTTT. This codes for CASSLGPGMNTEAFF. Variable domain in full (rest from reference TRBV7-9 and TRBJ1-1): DTGVSQNPRHKITKRGQNVTFRCDPISEHNRLYWYRQTLGQGPEFLTYFQNEAQLEKSRLLSDRFSAERPKGSFSTLEIQRTEQGDSAMYLCASSLGPGMNTEAFFGQGTRLTVV.

The V gene is TRBV29-1, the J gene TRBJ2-1; the match to TRBD2 covers 7 bases. Per germline, CDR1 SQVTM and CDR2 ANQGSEA. The V gene end was trimmed by 5 bases and the J gene end by 3 bases; junction bases not matched to a gene: 7. CDR3 length: 14 residues. CDR3 residues: CSVRERDVYNEQFF. The CDR3 nucleotides read TGCAGCGTTAGAGAGCGGGATGTCTACAATGAGCAGTTCTTC.

The chain combines TRBV7-9 with TRBJ1-2, with TRBD1 matching over 10 bases. From germline, CDR1 is SEHNR and CDR2 FQNEAQ (reference sequence). V dropped 3 bases and J dropped 4; count of bases not matched to a gene: 2. This CDR3 is built from 14 residues. The CDR3 spells CASSLGQGSYGYTF. The CDR3 bases are TGTGCCAGCAGCTTGGGACAGGGGAGCTATGGCTACACCTTC.

The gene calls are TRBV5-1 and TRBJ2-1; 8 bases fit TRBD1. J gave up 8 bases and V 2 bases, and 9 bases lay outside the gene matches. The CDR3 consists of 15 residues. Germline V gene sequence: CDR1 SGHRS, CDR2 YFSETQ. The CDR3 coding sequence is TGCGCCAGCAGCTTTCCGGGACAGGTGTCGGATGAGCAGTTCTTC. This encodes CASSFPGQVSDEQFF.

This sequence joins TRBV18 and TRBJ1-5; the match to TRBD1 covers 7 bases. CDR1 and CDR2 (germline): KGHSH, LQKENI. CDR3 length: 15 amino acids. The junction had 8 bases not matched to a gene; V was cut back by 3 bases and J by 6 bases. DNA of the CDR3: TGTGCCAGCTCACCCGGGCAGGGACAGACTCAGCCCCAGCATTTT. Amino acid sequence: CASSPGQGQTQPQHF.

The rearrangement links TRBV5-1 to TRBJ2-5; D is possibly TRBD1 (6 bases). The CDR3 is made up of 13 amino acids. V lost 0 bases and J lost 4, with 7 bases in between. Germline V lookup: CDR1 SGHRS, CDR2 YFSETQ. For the CDR3, the DNA is TGCGCCAGCAGCTTGGTAGGGGGAGAGACCCAGTACTTC. It translates to CASSLVGGETQYF. Drawing the rest from reference TRBV5-1 and TRBJ2-5, the complete variable domain is KAGVTQTPRYLIKTRGQQVTLSCSPISGHRSVSWYQQTPGQGLQFLFEYFSETQRNKGNFPGRFSGRQFSNSRSEMNVSTLELGDSALYLCASSLVGGETQYFGPGTRLLVL.

V usage is TRBV15 and J usage is TRBJ2-2, with 8 bases lining up with TRBD2. The V segment lost 3 bases and the J segment 5 bases; nucleotides outside the gene matches: 14. The CDR3 consists of 18 residues. The germline CDR1 and CDR2 sequences are LNHNV and YYDKDF (reference sequence). The CDR3 nucleotides read TGTGCCACCAGCAGGTCAGCGGGAGATCTAGAGAGGACCGGGGAGCTGTTTTTT. It is translated as CATSRSAGDLERTGELFF.